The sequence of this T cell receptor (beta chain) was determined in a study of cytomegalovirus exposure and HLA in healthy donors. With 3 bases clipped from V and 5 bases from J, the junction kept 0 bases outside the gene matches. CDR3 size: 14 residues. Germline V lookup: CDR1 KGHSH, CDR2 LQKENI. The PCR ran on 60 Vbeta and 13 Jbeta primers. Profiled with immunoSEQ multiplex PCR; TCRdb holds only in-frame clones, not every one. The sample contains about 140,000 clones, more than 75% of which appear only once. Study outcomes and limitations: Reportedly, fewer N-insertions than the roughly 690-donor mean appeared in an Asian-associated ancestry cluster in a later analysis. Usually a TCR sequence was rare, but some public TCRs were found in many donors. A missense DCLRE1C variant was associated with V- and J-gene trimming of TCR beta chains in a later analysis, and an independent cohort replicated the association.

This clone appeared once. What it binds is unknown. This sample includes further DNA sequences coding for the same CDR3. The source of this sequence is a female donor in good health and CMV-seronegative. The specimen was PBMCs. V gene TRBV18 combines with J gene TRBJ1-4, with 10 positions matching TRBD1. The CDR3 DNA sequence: TGTGCCAGCTCACCGGGACAGGGGAATGAAAAACTGTTTTTT. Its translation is CASSPGQGNEKLFF.